This T cell receptor beta chain appears in the sequencing data of a study of blood T cell repertoires in COVID-19. Authors' processing steps: The assay estimated nucleated cells by amplifying reference gene primers. Sequenced by immunoSEQ multiplex PCR; TCRdb stores in-frame clones only, minus some. V and J calls and clone size are those listed in that table; D and trimming were worked out from the DNA. The table has more than 150,000 clones, approximately 79% seen once. This TCR was recovered from a man between 60 and 75 years old with active or convalescent COVID-19. Sample: peripheral blood.

CDR3 protein: CASSPYPWDSTYEQYF. CDR3 bases: TGTGCCAGCAGTCCCTACCCTTGGGACTCGACCTACGAGCAGTACTTC. The chain has TRBV28 and TRBJ2-7; maybe TRBD2 (6 bases). The germline V gene has CDR1 MDHEN and CDR2 SYDVKM. The germline V and J ends were trimmed by 5 bases and 2 bases, with 19 bases remaining between them. The CDR3 runs 16 residues. Full variable domain (missing parts from reference TRBV28 and TRBJ2-7): DVKVTQSSRYLVKRTGEKVFLECVQDMDHENMFWYRQDPGLGLRLIYFSYDVKMKEKGDIPEGYSVSREKKERFSLILESASTNQTSMYLCASSPYPWDSTYEQYFGPGTRLTVT.